This T cell receptor (beta chain) was identified during a study of CD8+ T cells in alopecia areata. As the sequencing template, cDNA was produced by extracting RNA and reverse transcribing it. The protocol was immunoSEQ multiplex PCR, while the TCRdb copy is restricted to in-frame clones and leaves out a portion. The repertoire holds 13,000 to 15,000 clones, with 45% to 60% as singletons. General study findings and limits: Sequencing of scalp samples also includes resident alphabeta T cells from normal skin. Possibly as an HLA-related effect, TCR sharing across patients appeared less clear than in mice.

Sorting of the five patients' CD4+ cells gave CD25+CD127- cells as the output. Both peripheral blood and punch biopsies of lesional scalp skin were obtained from patients who had alopecia areata. This CDR3 spans 16 amino acids. Trimming took 1 base from V and 4 from J; bases not matched to a gene: 6. The germline CDR1 and CDR2 sequences are KGHSH and LQKENI. Turning to this clone: The antigen is not known.

The TCR comes from a human donor with alopecia areata. Sequences were obtained from CD4+ Tregs sorted from blood. This chain connects TRBV18 to TRBJ2-1, with 8 positions matching TRBD2. The CDR3 here is CASSPRERELYNEQFF. DNA for the CDR3: TGTGCCAGCTCACCACGAGAGCGGGAGTTATACAATGAGCAGTTCTTC.